These 3 T cell receptor beta chains came from one sample sequenced in a study of graft-versus-host responses after intestinal transplantation. Produced via immunoSEQ multiplex PCR; TCRdb's table is partial and in-frame only. This sample carries over 9,000 clones, roughly 30% of them seen once, and the ten largest clones take roughly 3%. This specimen was alloreactive CD4+ T cells from a mixed lymphocyte reaction culture, taken before intestinal transplant. Subset of the sample: CFSE-low proliferating T cells sorted from roughly six-day pre-transplant mixed lymphocyte reaction (GvH or HvG direction). These TCRs come from a human patient who received an intestinal transplant.

This chain uses TRBV27 with TRBJ2-1; D possibly matches TRBD1 or TRBD2 (6 bases each). Trimming took 5 bases from V and 10 from J, leaving 15 bases between them. The germline V gene has CDR1 MNHEY and CDR2 SMNVEV (reference sequence). The CDR3 contains 13 residues. The CDR3 region is CASSPGDTSEQFF. The CDR3 DNA is TGTGCCAGCAGTCCGGGGGACACCTCGGAGCAGTTCTTC.

This clone was found a few times. Here the CDR3 reads CASSLFFFGAPSEQFF. The CDR3, as DNA: TGTGCCAGCAGCTTATTTTTCTTCGGCGCCCCGAGTGAGCAGTTCTTC. The gene calls are TRBV13 and TRBJ2-1; D call uncertain. This CDR3 comprises 16 residues. The V gene's germline CDR1 is PRHDT and CDR2 FYEKMQ (reference sequence). Trimming pared 2 bases from V and 9 bases from J, leaving 20 bases between.

This clone was detected once. This may arise from a read error, as a much more abundant clone is one base away. The V call is TRBV4-1, the J call TRBJ1-1; D not resolved. V was shortened by 3 bases and J by 4 bases, with 3 bases between the two germline ends. This CDR3 is built from 11 residues. Germline V lookup: CDR1 MGHRA, CDR2 YSYEKL. The CDR3 DNA is TGCGCCAGCAGCCAGGGCACTGAAGCTTTCTTT. Protein product: CASSQGTEAFF.